This entry lists 19 T cell receptor beta chains sequenced from one sample in a study of blood T cell repertoires in COVID-19. TCRdb's table, derived via immunoSEQ multiplex PCR, lists solely in-frame clones and lacks some. The sample includes roughly 310,000 clones, 75% to 90% of them seen just once. Source material: PBMCs or T cells enriched from blood (not recorded which). All receptors come from a woman in her thirties or forties who had recovered from COVID-19.

CDR3 amino acids: CASSLSPEYYGYTF. The DNA of the CDR3 is TGTGCCAGCAGTTTGAGTCCGGAGTACTATGGCTACACCTTC. This chain uses TRBV28 with TRBJ1-2, with unresolved D. Per the germline V gene, CDR1 is MDHEN and CDR2 is SYDVKM. The V end lost 3 bases, the J end lost 3 bases, and 11 bases lay between the germline ends. The CDR3 consists of 14 residues.

This clone showed up just a few times. V and J are TRBV30 and TRBJ2-1; TRBD2 is a possible D gene (6 bases). V lost 1 base and J lost 14, with 15 bases in between. Germline V lookup: CDR1 GTSNPN, CDR2 SVGIG (reference sequence). This CDR3 is built from 12 residues. The CDR3 loop is CAWSGTGEREFF. The CDR3 nucleotides read TGTGCCTGGAGTGGCACGGGGGAGAGGGAGTTCTTC.

J is TRBJ2-7 and V is TRBV5-4, with D perhaps TRBD2 (5 bases). V was clipped by 5 bases and J by 3 bases, with 9 bases between them. This CDR3 contains 12 residues. The germline V gene encodes CDR1 SGHNT and CDR2 YYREEE (reference sequence). CDR3 nucleotides: TGTGCCAGCAGTTTCGGGAACTACGAGCAGTACTTC. It yields the protein CASSFGNYEQYF.

This rearrangement joins TRBV3-1 (or the pseudogene TRBV3-2) to TRBJ1-6, with 7 bases identical to TRBD1. Trimming removed 1 base from V and 10 bases from J; junction bases left unmatched: 4. The germline CDR1 and CDR2 sequences are LGHDT and YNNKEL (reference sequence). This CDR3 has 14 residues. CDR3 region: CASSQAQGLSPLHF. The CDR3 DNA reads TGTGCCAGCAGCCAAGCACAGGGGTTGTCACCCCTCCACTTT.

V usage is TRBV29-1 and J usage is TRBJ2-1; D perhaps matches TRBD1 (6 bases). Looked up from germline, CDR1 is SQVTM and CDR2 is ANQGSEA. The CDR3 extends over 13 amino acids. V dropped 2 bases and J dropped 6 bases, with 11 bases sitting between them. The CDR3 here is CSVESGQSNEQFF. The CDR3, as DNA: TGCAGCGTTGAATCCGGACAGTCCAATGAGCAGTTCTTC.

The V call is TRBV19, the J call TRBJ1-4, with TRBD1 matching 7 bases. CDR3 length equals 14 residues. The ends lost 1 base at V and 8 bases at J; junction bases unmatched: 4. The germline V gene encodes CDR1 LNHDA and CDR2 SQIVND (reference sequence). The CDR3 DNA reads TGTGCCAGTAGTATAGCAGGGGGAGAGGAAAAACTGTTTTTT. As protein: CASSIAGGEEKLFF.

The gene calls are TRBV18 and TRBJ1-1; no clear D. V was cut by 3 bases and J by 2 bases, with 16 bases left in between. Germline V gives CDR1 KGHSH, CDR2 LQKENI. The CDR3 sequence is 16 residues long. The CDR3 region has the DNA TGTGCCAGCTCACCGTTAACCCTCCAGGCAAACACTGAAGCTTTCTTT. This encodes CASSPLTLQANTEAFF. The full variable domain, with the rest looked up from reference TRBV18 and TRBJ1-1, is NAGVMQNPRHLVRRRGQEARLRCSPMKGHSHVYWYRQLPEEGLKFMVYLQKENIIDESGMPKERFSAEFPKEGPSILRIQQVVRGDSAAYFCASSPLTLQANTEAFFGQGTRLTVV.

This chain links TRBV5-1 with TRBJ2-1; the match to TRBD2 covers 14 bases. Trimming took 0 bases from V and 6 from J; bases not matched to a gene: 5. Germline CDR1 is SGHRS and CDR2 is YFSETQ. The CDR3 runs to 17 residues. The CDR3 loop reads CASSLGLAGGRGNEQFF. CDR3 DNA: TGCGCCAGCAGCTTGGGACTAGCGGGAGGGAGGGGCAATGAGCAGTTCTTC.

This chain connects TRBV3-1 (or the pseudogene TRBV3-2) to TRBJ1-1; D is unresolved. This CDR3 contains 13 residues. Per germline, CDR1 LGHDT and CDR2 YNNKEL (reference sequence). The V end lost 2 bases, the J end lost 1 base, and 5 bases lay between the germline ends. CDR3 sequence (DNA): TGTGCCAGCAGCCAAAAACAGAACACTGAAGCTTTCTTT. It yields the protein CASSQKQNTEAFF.

The chain is built from TRBV6-2 or TRBV6-3 and TRBJ2-3, with D unresolved. V lost 7 bases, J lost 0 bases, and 11 bases lay in between. CDR3 length: 14 amino acids. Per the germline V gene, CDR1 is MNHEY and CDR2 is SVGEGT. For the CDR3, the DNA is TGTGCCAGCACCCCGAGTAGTAGCACAGATACGCAGTATTTT. Its translation is CASTPSSSTDTQYF.

This clone is a singleton in its sample. The chain has TRBV7-9 and TRBJ2-3; no firm D call. The CDR3 extends over 15 amino acids. The V gene's germline CDR1 is SEHNR and CDR2 FQNEAQ (reference sequence). The V and J ends lost 5 bases and 3 bases respectively, with 15 bases between them. In DNA form, the CDR3 reads TGTGCCAGCAGCCCACTTCGAGGAGAAACAGATACGCAGTATTTT. Translated: CASSPLRGETDTQYF.

The rearrangement links TRBV30 to TRBJ2-7, with D tentatively TRBD1 (6 bases). This CDR3 has 14 amino acids. CDR1 GTSNPN and CDR2 SVGIG come from the germline V gene (reference sequence). Trimming removed 2 bases at V and 5 bases at J, with 16 bases between. This chain's CDR3 is CAWSNGAGGDEQYF. Here the CDR3 DNA reads TGTGCCTGGAGTAACGGAGCTGGGGGCGACGAGCAGTACTTC. Drawing the rest from reference TRBV30 and TRBJ2-7, the complete variable domain is SQTIHQWPATLVQPVGSPLSLECTVEGTSNPNLYWYRQAAGRGLQLLFYSVGIGQISSEVPQNLSASRPQDRQFILSSKKLLLSDSGFYLCAWSNGAGGDEQYFGPGTRLTVT.

V usage is TRBV5-1 and J usage is TRBJ2-7; D possibly corresponds to TRBD2 (6 bases). The germline V and J ends were trimmed by 2 bases and 5 bases, with 14 bases remaining between them. Germline V gives CDR1 SGHRS, CDR2 YFSETQ. CDR3 size: 14 residues. The CDR3 DNA reads as TGCGCCAGCAGCTTACTCGGGAGAGTTGACGAGCAGTACTTC. It is translated as CASSLLGRVDEQYF.

The chain joins TRBV7-9 to TRBJ2-7; 7 bases align to TRBD1. Germline loops: CDR1 SEHNR, CDR2 FQNEAQ (reference sequence). The trim removed 4 bases at V and 2 bases at J, leaving 11 bases unmatched. The CDR3 covers 16 residues. For the CDR3, the DNA is TGTGCCAGCAGCTCGACCACAGGGGCCAGGGCCTACGAGCAGTACTTC. Translated: CASSSTTGARAYEQYF.

This chain connects TRBV7-2 to TRBJ2-2, with D perhaps matching TRBD2 (6 bases). Germline V gene lookup returns CDR1 SGHTA and CDR2 FQGNSA. The CDR3 length is 17 residues. V gave up 4 bases and J gave up 4 bases, with 19 bases separating them. The CDR3 sequence: CASSSTLGGPLTGELFF. The CDR3 DNA reads TGTGCCAGCAGCTCAACCTTGGGGGGACCTCTCACCGGGGAGCTGTTTTTT.

This rearrangement joins TRBV28 to TRBJ2-7; possibly TRBD1 for D (5 bases). Germline V gene data show CDR1 as MDHEN and CDR2 as SYDVKM. Trimming took off 10 bases at V and 0 bases at J, with 13 bases between the two ends. The CDR3 loop spans 13 amino acids. CDR3 amino acids: CATLGQASYEQYF. The CDR3 DNA sequence: TGTGCCACCTTGGGGCAGGCCTCCTACGAGCAGTACTTC.

The CDR3 sequence is CASQGQMNTEAFF. The CDR3 nucleotides are TGTGCCAGCCAGGGACAGATGAACACTGAAGCTTTCTTT. V usage is TRBV28 and J usage is TRBJ1-1; TRBD1 aligns across 7 bases. Trimming removed 8 bases from V and 0 bases from J; junction bases left unmatched: 3. Per germline, CDR1 MDHEN and CDR2 SYDVKM. The length of the CDR3 is 13 residues.

This chain uses TRBV6-1 with TRBJ2-7, with 7 bases lining up with TRBD2. With V trimmed by 4 bases and J by 2 bases, 14 bases remained unmatched. Germline loops: CDR1 MNHNS, CDR2 SASEGT. The CDR3 sequence is 17 residues long. CDR3 nucleotides: TGTGCCAGCAGTGCAAGACGTACGGGGGAGGGCCCCTACGAGCAGTACTTC. The encoded protein is CASSARRTGEGPYEQYF.

The chain couples TRBV7-8 to TRBJ2-7; tentative D call: TRBD1 (6 bases). Between the trimmed V and J ends, which lost 3 bases and 0 bases, there was a span of 9 bases. CDR1 is SGHVS and CDR2 is FQNEAQ in the germline V gene. The CDR3 loop spans 14 amino acids. CDR3 DNA sequence: TGTGCCAGCAGCTTCTCGGACAGCTCCTACGAGCAGTACTTC. It translates to CASSFSDSSYEQYF.